These 18 T cell receptor beta chains were all obtained from the same sample, sequenced in a study of blood T cell repertoires in COVID-19 (TCRdb year 2020). Library preparation employed the immunoSEQ multiplex PCR assay. The source is immuneACCESS, and TCRdb retained only in-frame sequences with V and J called. Part of the clones is not carried over; for the studies checked, unresolved V genes explain less than half of this, and the remainder is unexplained. The sample records approximately 10,000 clones, 75% to 90% of which are singletons. In total, the top ten clones hold about 5.2% of the sample. Sequenced sample: peripheral blood. The receptors come from a human donor in a cohort sampled during active COVID-19.

By share of the sample, this clone is medium-sized. This rearrangement joins TRBV7-9 to TRBJ2-6; 11 bases line up with TRBD1. The CDR3 sequence is 19 residues long. Germline CDR1 and CDR2: SEHNR and FQNEAQ (reference sequence). After removal of 2 bases from V and 0 bases from J, the junction contained 6 bases not matched to a gene. The CDR3 region is CASSLTGTGGVSGANVLTF. CDR3 sequence (DNA): TGTGCCAGCAGCTTAACCGGGACAGGGGGAGTCTCTGGGGCCAACGTCCTGACTTTC.

CDR3 region: CASSIAGSGTINTGELFF. The CDR3 DNA is TGTGCCAGTAGTATTGCGGGTAGCGGGACTATAAACACCGGGGAGCTGTTTTTT. V gene TRBV19 combines with J gene TRBJ2-2, with 8 bases fitting TRBD2. The CDR3 is made up of 18 amino acids. V gave up 3 bases and J gave up 2 bases; unmatched junction bases: 11. Germline-derived CDR1 and CDR2 are LNHDA and SQIVND (reference sequence). The variable domain in full, with the rest retrieved from reference TRBV19 and TRBJ2-2, is DGGITQSPKYLFRKEGQNVTLSCEQNLNHDAMYWYRQDPGQGLRLIYYSQIVNDFQKGDIAEGYSVSREKKESFPLTVTSAQKNPTAFYLCASSIAGSGTINTGELFFGEGSRLTVL.

This clone has more than one count but fewer than ten. V usage is TRBV7-8 and J usage is TRBJ2-1; 14 bases align to TRBD2. Germline loops: CDR1 SGHVS, CDR2 FQNEAQ. This CDR3 has 18 amino acids. V was clipped by 1 base and J by 0 bases; unmatched bases: 2. As DNA, the CDR3 is TGTGCCAGCAGCTTAGGACTAGCGGGAGGGCTCTCCTACAATGAGCAGTTCTTC. Amino acid sequence: CASSLGLAGGLSYNEQFF.

The J gene is TRBJ2-7, the V gene TRBV7-2, with a possible D match to TRBD1 (6 bases). Germline CDR1 and CDR2: SGHTA and FQGNSA. V was pared by 5 bases and J by 3 bases, with 14 bases between. The CDR3 contains 14 residues. CDR3 loop: CASSTPDRHYEQYF. CDR3 coding DNA: TGTGCCAGCAGCACACCGGACAGACACTACGAGCAGTACTTC.

This chain connects TRBV23-1 to TRBJ1-2, with TRBD1 matching over 10 bases. TRBV23-1 is given ORF status, its function remaining uncertain. CDR3 size: 16 residues. V was clipped by 4 bases and J by 4 bases; unmatched bases: 9. The CDR3 sequence: CASSLYTGTGVYGYTF. CDR3 coding DNA: TGCGCCAGCAGTCTTTACACCGGGACAGGGGTCTATGGCTACACCTTC.

This CDR3 reads CASSPRAGGTGELFF. CDR3 nucleotide sequence: TGTGCCAGCAGCCCCCGGGCAGGGGGGACCGGGGAGCTGTTTTTT. The chain combines TRBV7-9 with TRBJ2-2, with D tentatively TRBD1 (7 bases). The ends were cut back, 5 bases at V and 5 bases at J, with 15 bases in the middle. Germline CDR1 is SEHNR and CDR2 is FQNEAQ (reference sequence). CDR3 length equals 15 residues.

The gene calls are TRBV28 and TRBJ1-4, with 7 nucleotides matching TRBD1. This CDR3 is 14 amino acids long. Per the germline V gene, CDR1 is MDHEN and CDR2 is SYDVKM. Trimming took 6 bases from V and 8 from J; bases not matched to a gene: 9. CDR3 nucleotide sequence: TGTGCCAGCAGACGACAGGGCCCCCCGGAAAAACTGTTTTTT. Protein product: CASRRQGPPEKLFF.

The chain links TRBV7-9 to TRBJ2-2; D may be TRBD2 (5 bases). Per germline, CDR1 SEHNR and CDR2 FQNEAQ (reference sequence). Trimming took off 6 bases at V and 0 bases at J, with 8 bases between the two ends. The CDR3 contains 14 residues. For the CDR3, the DNA is TGTGCCAGCAGGATGGGAGCGAACACCGGGGAGCTGTTTTTT. The encoded protein is CASRMGANTGELFF. The full variable domain, rest sourced from reference TRBV7-9 and TRBJ2-2, is DTGVSQNPRHKITKRGQNVTFRCDPISEHNRLYWYRQTLGQGPEFLTYFQNEAQLEKSRLLSDRFSAERPKGSFSTLEIQRTEQGDSAMYLCASRMGANTGELFFGEGSRLTVL.

The chain joins TRBV7-9 to TRBJ2-1; 12 nucleotides line up with TRBD2. The CDR3 totals 16 residues. From germline, CDR1 is SEHNR and CDR2 FQNEAQ (reference sequence). J lost 6 bases, V lost 4 bases, and 7 bases had no gene match. Written as DNA, the CDR3 is TGTGCCAGCAGCTCTACTAGCGGGAGGACCCCCAATGAGCAGTTCTTC. Amino acid sequence: CASSSTSGRTPNEQFF.

The chain joins TRBV19 to TRBJ2-3; 11 bases match TRBD2. The CDR3 spans 18 residues. J gave up 3 bases and V 5 bases, and 13 bases lay outside the gene matches. Germline-derived CDR1 and CDR2 are LNHDA and SQIVND (reference sequence). This CDR3 reads CASSPLLSGGAGTDTQYF. The DNA of the CDR3 is TGTGCCAGTAGTCCCCTCCTTAGCGGGGGGGCCGGAACAGATACGCAGTATTTT.

The count of this clone is one. The gene calls are TRBV18 and TRBJ1-2; TRBD1 might be the D (6 bases). CDR1 and CDR2 (germline): KGHSH, LQKENI. The V end was cut by 4 bases, the J end by 8 bases, with 14 bases between. The CDR3 length is 13 residues. The CDR3 DNA reads as TGTGCCAGCTCACGCACAGGGAGAGAGGGCTACACCTTC. Its translation: CASSRTGREGYTF.

V usage is TRBV18 and J usage is TRBJ1-3, with 7 positions matching TRBD1. The ends lost 3 bases at V and 0 bases at J; junction bases unmatched: 2. This CDR3 has 15 amino acids. The V gene's germline CDR1 is KGHSH and CDR2 LQKENI. CDR3 bases: TGTGCCAGCTCACCCCGGGACAGCTCTGGAAACACCATATATTTT. Translation gives CASSPRDSSGNTIYF.

This chain joins TRBV6-4 and TRBJ2-3; D may be TRBD2 (6 bases). This CDR3 is 14 amino acids long. CDR1 MRHNA and CDR2 SNTAGT come from the germline V gene. V shed 3 bases and J shed 5 bases, with 12 bases lying between them. Written as DNA, the CDR3 is TGTGCCAGCAGTGATAGGGCCGGGGGAGATACGCAGTATTTT. Its protein product is CASSDRAGGDTQYF.

This clone occurred a few times. This chain connects TRBV7-9 to TRBJ1-2, with 9 bases that match TRBD1. After removal of 5 bases from V and 3 bases from J, the junction contained 7 bases not matched to a gene. The CDR3 totals 15 residues. Per the germline V gene, CDR1 is SEHNR and CDR2 is FQNEAQ (reference sequence). The CDR3, as DNA: TGTGCCAGCAGCACTACAGGGGGCGCTGACTATGGCTACACCTTC. This codes for CASSTTGGADYGYTF.

This clone appeared a single time. This chain uses TRBV9 with TRBJ1-2; 9 bases are a match to TRBD1. CDR3 length: 13 residues. CDR1 is SGDLS and CDR2 is YYNGEE in the germline V gene. With 3 bases clipped from V and 8 bases from J, the junction kept 5 bases outside the gene matches. CDR3 in DNA: TGTGCCAGCAGCGGAGGGGACAGGGACGGCTACACCTTC. It translates to CASSGGDRDGYTF.

This clone showed up just a few times. The chain links TRBV10-2 to TRBJ1-6, with 10 nucleotides matching TRBD1. The junction had 7 bases not matched to a gene; V was cut back by 7 bases and J by 7 bases. This CDR3 spans 15 amino acids. The germline gives CDR1 WSHSY, CDR2 SAAADI. DNA of the CDR3: TGCGCCAGCATAGGACAGGGGGGAATCAATTCACCCCTCCACTTT. Translated, it gives CASIGQGGINSPLHF.

V is TRBV5-1 and J is TRBJ2-7, with 10 nucleotides matching TRBD1. Per the germline V gene, CDR1 is SGHRS and CDR2 is YFSETQ. The CDR3 is 18 residues long. With V trimmed by 0 bases and J by 0 bases, 9 bases remained unmatched. This CDR3 is CASSLGTRGQGSSYEQYF. DNA of the CDR3: TGCGCCAGCAGCTTGGGGACACGGGGACAGGGGAGCTCCTACGAGCAGTACTTC.

CDR3 in amino acids: CASSQEARGRGNQPQHF. Here the CDR3 DNA reads TGCGCCAGCAGCCAAGAGGCCAGGGGAAGGGGCAATCAGCCCCAGCATTTT. The chain links TRBV4-1 to TRBJ1-5, with a possible D match to TRBD1 (6 bases). CDR1 is MGHRA and CDR2 is YSYEKL in the germline V gene. The ends were cut back, 0 bases at V and 2 bases at J, with 14 bases in the middle. The length of the CDR3 is 17 residues.